This T cell receptor (beta chain) was retrieved from a study of T cells after yellow fever vaccination. Study results and limitations: A small proportion of clonotypes was detected in both the CD4 and CD8 compartments.

TCRdb fed the 5' RACE reads into MiXCR, producing one record per CDR3 protein. The sample has some 560,000 distinct CDR3 sequences; roughly a fifth are singletons. The CDR3 length is 14 residues. Germline V gene lookup returns CDR1 SGHTA and CDR2 FQGNSA. Trimming cost V 3 bases and J 7 bases; bases outside gene matches: 4. This clonotype has just a few counts. Its antigen remains unidentified. This clonotype was obtained from a young man who received the YFV17D yellow fever vaccine. This chain joins TRBV7-2 and TRBJ2-1; 9 bases line up with TRBD2. Source: PBMCs, taken 15 days after the yellow fever booster vaccination. Here the CDR3 reads CASSLASGKNEQFF. In DNA form, the CDR3 reads TGTGCCAGCAGCTTGGCTAGCGGGAAAAATGAGCAGTTCTTC.